These 9 T cell receptor beta chains came from one sample sequenced in a study of spatial heterogeneity in lung cancer. Overall study results and limits: In tumors, expanded intratumoral alpha and beta TCR counts tracked mutation counts.

TCRdb reprocessed the 5' RACE reads with MiXCR, giving one entry per CDR3 protein. This table holds roughly 7,000 distinct CDR3 sequences, 11% to 15% found once. Antigens for these TCRs are unknown. As for time point: sample taken at primary tumor resection. This specimen consisted of lung tumor tissue, obtained at surgery. Source of these receptors: a female donor with early-stage non-small cell lung cancer.

By share of the sample, this clonotype is medium-sized (0.01 to 0.1%). In a library made to pick up alpha chains, this beta chain is a stray read with a size that means little. This sequence joins TRBV6-5 and TRBJ2-6; D uncertain. The CDR3 is 15 amino acids. Germline values: CDR1 MNHEY, CDR2 SVGAGI. Between the trimmed V and J ends, which lost 8 bases and 3 bases, there was a span of 14 bases. The CDR3 is CASSRQASGANVLTF. The CDR3 nucleotides read TGTGCCAGCTCCCGTCAGGCGAGTGGGGCCAACGTCCTGACTTTC.

This clonotype is judged medium-sized. Germline and junction disagree at one end, which may indicate a read error. The library was prepared for alpha chains; this beta chain is a stray read, so its frequency means little. The chain carries TRBV6-2 or TRBV6-3 and TRBJ2-7, with D possibly being TRBD1 (6 bases). Germline assignment: CDR1 MNHEY and CDR2 SVGEGT. The CDR3 is 11 amino acids. Here the CDR3 DNA reads TGTGCCAGCAGTTACGACAGGTCTGTGGACTTC. This sequence encodes CASSYDRSVDF.

The sample holds many counts of this clonotype. This beta chain turned up in a library designed for alpha chains; as an off-target read, its abundance says little. V and J are TRBV2 and TRBJ2-1, with 9 bases that match TRBD2. V was pared by 9 bases and J by 5 bases, with 2 bases of the junction left unmatched. Germline V gene lookup returns CDR1 SNHLY and CDR2 FYNNEI. The CDR3 extends over 12 amino acids. CDR3 bases: TGTGCCAGGACTAGCGGAAACAATGAGCAGTTCTTC. Translated: CARTSGNNEQFF. Together with reference TRBV2 and TRBJ2-1, the CDR3 gives the full variable domain: EPEVTQTPSHQVTQMGQEVILRCVPISNHLYFYWYRQILGQKVEFLVSFYNNEISEKSEIFDDQFSVERPDGSNFTLKIRSTKLEDSAMYFCARTSGNNEQFFGPGTRLTVL.

This clonotype was observed many times. The size of this beta chain means little, since it is a stray read in a library made for alpha chains. The chain employs TRBV5-6 and TRBJ2-5; D gene unclear. V was pared by 4 bases and J by 7 bases, with 14 bases between. Germline lookup yields CDR1 SGHDT and CDR2 YYEEEE. The CDR3 extends over 13 amino acids. The CDR3 loop reads CASSPMGRWTQYF. CDR3 sequence (DNA): TGTGCCAGCAGCCCTATGGGAAGATGGACCCAGTACTTC.

Judged by abundance, this clonotype is medium-sized. The library was built for alpha chains, so this beta chain is an off-target read and its size means little. For the CDR3, the DNA is TGTGCCAGCAGCGCGAGGTCTGGGACCTTGAATGAAAAACTGTTTTTT. This gives the protein CASSARSGTLNEKLFF. The J gene is TRBJ1-4, the V gene TRBV7-8; D may be TRBD1 (5 bases). The CDR3 covers 16 residues. The V gene's germline CDR1 is SGHVS and CDR2 FQNEAQ. Trimming took 5 bases from V and 5 from J, leaving 18 bases between them.

This clonotype was seen repeatedly, ten times or more. Little can be read into the size of this beta chain, an off-target read in a library designed for alpha chains. V usage is TRBV5-1 and J usage is TRBJ1-1; D possibly corresponds to TRBD1 (5 bases). The CDR3 consists of 15 residues. Germline CDR1 SGHRS, CDR2 YFSETQ. Trimming took 0 bases from V and 5 from J, leaving 14 bases between them. The CDR3 spells CASSLESAGKTEAFF. In DNA form, the CDR3 reads TGCGCCAGCAGCTTGGAGTCGGCAGGGAAGACTGAAGCTTTCTTT. The whole variable domain, remainder taken from reference TRBV5-1 and TRBJ1-1, is KAGVTQTPRYLIKTRGQQVTLSCSPISGHRSVSWYQQTPGQGLQFLFEYFSETQRNKGNFPGRFSGRQFSNSRSEMNVSTLELGDSALYLCASSLESAGKTEAFFGQGTRLTVV.

This clonotype was seen many times. This beta chain is off target for a library built for alpha chains, so its abundance means little. This rearrangement joins TRBV20-1 to TRBJ2-7, with 8 bases matching TRBD2. CDR1 DFQATT and CDR2 SNEGSKA come from the germline V gene (reference sequence). The CDR3 loop spans 16 amino acids. V gave up 3 bases and J gave up 7 bases; unmatched junction bases: 17. The chain's CDR3 is CSASETRRGGLKEQYF. The CDR3, as DNA: TGCAGTGCTAGCGAGACGCGTCGGGGGGGCCTGAAAGAGCAGTACTTC.

This clonotype rates as medium-sized (0.01 to 0.1%). This beta chain is a stray read from a library made for alpha chains; its abundance is not meaningful. The chain couples TRBV6-5 to TRBJ1-5, with a possible D match to TRBD1 (5 bases). Trimming shortened V by 5 bases and J by 4 bases, and 18 bases separated the two germline ends. The length of the CDR3 is 16 residues. Looked up from germline, CDR1 is MNHEY and CDR2 is SVGAGI. CDR3 bases: TGTGCCAGCAGTGTTGGGACTACCCGGGGAAATCAGCCCCAGCATTTT. The encoded protein is CASSVGTTRGNQPQHF.

At least ten counts were recorded for this clonotype. This beta chain is a stray sequence in a library constructed for alpha chains; its clone size is not meaningful. The chain is built from TRBV6-6 and TRBJ1-1; D not certain. Deletions cut 4 bases from V and 8 bases from J, with 11 bases between. CDR1 and CDR2 (germline): MNHNY, SVGAGI (reference sequence). There are 12 residues in the CDR3. CDR3 DNA: TGTGCCAGCAGTTCCCGGGGAGCAGAAGCTTTCTTT. This translates into CASSSRGAEAFF.